This TCR beta chain was documented in a study of T cell repertoires in cytomegalovirus infection (dated by TCRdb to about 2019). About the full investigation: Donor HLA type was relevant to the analysis, as public TCR beta signatures indicated carriage of CMV infection together with the matching HLA type. Overall results and qualifications from the work: The ex vivo response was dominated by HLA-C-restricted CMV-specific TCR beta clonotypes, which also provided the single most frequent clonotype in two of eight donors. Cumulative frequency of public TCR beta family members discriminated carriers of CMV infection plus the relevant HLA type in this cohort and an independent approximately 370-donor cohort.

Concerning this clonotype: No antigen is known for it. Base quality data are lacking; no much larger clone is found one base away.

The germline ends are 17 bases apart after V is trimmed by 5 bases and J by 4 bases. The germline V gene encodes CDR1 SQVTM and CDR2 ANQGSEA. The cysteine opens and the phenylalanine closes a CDR3 of 14 amino acids. Just CDR3 DNA is preserved here, 42 bases in frame from base 1. Sequencer: Illumina HiSeq 1500. TCRdb trimmed the raw reads at Q25, called clones with MiXCR and kept productive beta chains. Each entry is one CDR3 protein sequence, shown with its most common DNA and genes. Counted in this sample were around 120,000 distinct CDR3 sequences; 20% to 30% of them appeared once. The ten largest make up 30% to 35% of the sample.

The sequence derives from a human donor in good health (CMV status not recorded). Some clones in this sample may be carry-over from other donors' samples. The V gene is TRBV29-1 and the J gene is TRBJ1-2; the D gene assignment is ambiguous. The sequencing sample was made of PBMCs, sequenced either directly or after in vitro stimulation (not recorded which). The sequence in DNA is TGCAGCGTTAGGGAGAAACGGACCACCTATGGCTACACCTTC. The translation is CSVREKRTTYGYTF.